This entry is about one T cell receptor (beta chain). Its matching antigen is unknown. These data originate in a study of cytomegalovirus exposure and HLA in healthy donors. Study conclusions and caveats: Later on, analysis showed that most CMV-associated TCR beta chains appeared to be HLA-restricted. There was a cluster of highly shared sequence variants that was likely a sequencing artifact.

The germline V and J ends were trimmed by 0 bases and 8 bases, with 9 bases remaining between them. CDR3 length: 14 amino acids. Germline V lookup: CDR1 SGHRS, CDR2 YFSETQ. Both 60 Vbeta primers and 13 Jbeta primers went into the PCR. Assay used: immunoSEQ multiplex PCR; TCRdb lists only in-frame clones, some missing. The sample shows some 40,000 clones, and over 3.5% sits with its ten largest clones. The sequence was collected from a male donor in good health and CMV-seronegative. This rearrangement joins TRBV5-1 to TRBJ2-6; TRBD1 is a possible D gene (6 bases). The sample comprised PBMCs. CDR3 protein: CASSLATGPNVLTF. The CDR3, as DNA: TGCGCCAGCAGCTTGGCAACAGGGCCCAACGTCCTGACTTTC. The full variable domain, completed using reference TRBV5-1 and TRBJ2-6, is KAGVTQTPRYLIKTRGQQVTLSCSPISGHRSVSWYQQTPGQGLQFLFEYFSETQRNKGNFPGRFSGRQFSNSRSEMNVSTLELGDSALYLCASSLATGPNVLTFGAGSRLTVL.